A single sample gave rise to the 16 T cell receptor beta chains below, sequenced in a study of T cell repertoires in cytomegalovirus infection. The antigens for these receptors are not known. TCRdb re-analysed the reads in MiXCR, keeping a single row per CDR3 protein. The table shows hundreds of thousands of distinct CDR3 sequences, with about 33% occurring only once. Specimen: cultured PBMCs, collected from culture after CMV antigen stimulation. Receptors were obtained from a human donor in good health (CMV status not recorded). Some clones in this sample may be carry-over from other donors' samples.

Only a few counts were recorded for this clonotype. V and J are TRBV7-2 and TRBJ2-5; a possible D gene is TRBD2 (5 bases). The V and J ends lost 3 bases and 4 bases respectively, with 21 bases between them. CDR1 SGHTA and CDR2 FQGNSA come from the germline V gene. The CDR3 runs to 17 residues. This CDR3 is CASSFGITRGPPETQYF. CDR3 coding DNA: TGTGCCAGCAGCTTTGGGATTACGCGCGGGCCGCCAGAGACCCAGTACTTC.

The chain is built from TRBV29-1 and TRBJ2-7; D gene unclear. The CDR3 sequence is 12 residues long. Trimming pared 3 bases from V and 2 bases from J, leaving 8 bases between. Germline lookup yields CDR1 SQVTM and CDR2 ANQGSEA. The CDR3 DNA reads as TGCAGCGTTGAGGGCAGGACCTACGAGCAGTACTTC. Translated: CSVEGRTYEQYF.

The V gene is TRBV2, the J gene TRBJ2-2; TRBD1 matches at 8 bases. After removal of 5 bases from V and 4 bases from J, the junction contained 9 bases not matched to a gene. The CDR3 totals 16 residues. Germline lookup yields CDR1 SNHLY and CDR2 FYNNEI. CDR3 in amino acids: CASSSGQAPGTGELFF. The CDR3 DNA sequence: TGTGCCAGCAGTTCGGGACAGGCCCCCGGCACCGGGGAGCTGTTTTTT.

This clonotype was counted at least ten times. CDR3: CASSQTRVRSNQPQHF. As DNA, the CDR3 is TGTGCCAGCAGCCAAACTAGGGTTCGAAGCAATCAGCCCCAGCATTTT. This sequence joins TRBV7-8 and TRBJ1-5; D remains unclear. Trimming removed 5 bases at V and 1 base at J, with 15 bases between. Germline values: CDR1 SGHVS, CDR2 FQNEAQ. The CDR3 contains 16 residues.

The gene calls are TRBV20-1 and TRBJ2-7; 16 bases fit TRBD2. V shed 6 bases and J 3 bases; nucleotides not matched to a gene: 11. CDR3 length: 17 residues. Germline CDR1 and CDR2: DFQATT and SNEGSKA (reference sequence). The chain's CDR3 is CSASTGTSGRGGYEQYF. CDR3 nucleotides: TGCAGTGCGTCAACCGGGACTAGCGGGAGGGGAGGCTACGAGCAGTACTTC.

This rearrangement joins TRBV5-4 to TRBJ2-1; no clear D. The CDR3 totals 15 residues. V lost 1 base and J 0 bases, leaving 8 bases between the germline ends. The germline V gene has CDR1 SGHNT and CDR2 YYREEE (reference sequence). CDR3 amino acids: CASSLRGRSYNEQFF. The CDR3 bases are TGTGCCAGCAGCTTGCGAGGCCGCTCCTACAATGAGCAGTTCTTC.

This clonotype was seen repeatedly, ten times or more. The chain has TRBV7-2 and TRBJ2-7; D ambiguous. The CDR3 has 13 amino acids. Germline CDR1 SGHTA, CDR2 FQGNSA. V lost 3 bases, J lost 2 bases, and 8 bases lay in between. The CDR3 loop reads CASSFRTAYEQYF. Here the CDR3 DNA reads TGTGCCAGCAGCTTTCGGACGGCCTACGAGCAGTACTTC.

The rearrangement uses TRBV14 and TRBJ2-7; 11 nucleotides match TRBD2. The trim removed 4 bases at V and 2 bases at J, leaving 7 bases unmatched. Germline lookup yields CDR1 SGHDN and CDR2 FVKESK. The CDR3 totals 16 residues. CDR3 DNA: TGTGCCAGCAGCCCACTAGCGGGAGCTGTGGCCTACGAGCAGTACTTC. As protein: CASSPLAGAVAYEQYF.

This chain uses TRBV6-6 with TRBJ2-3; TRBD2 is a possible D gene (6 bases). The CDR3 sequence is 19 residues long. Germline V gives CDR1 MNHNY, CDR2 SVGAGI (reference sequence). V was shortened by 4 bases and J by 0 bases, with 23 bases between the two germline ends. CDR3 in amino acids: CASSFATTGLPYSTDTQYF. In DNA, the CDR3 is TGTGCCAGCAGTTTCGCGACAACGGGACTGCCCTATAGCACAGATACGCAGTATTTT.

This clonotype came up many times. This chain connects TRBV7-2 to TRBJ1-1; D might be TRBD1 (6 bases). V lost 5 bases to trimming and J lost 8 bases, with 12 bases between them. CDR1 and CDR2 (germline): SGHTA, FQGNSA. The CDR3 has 12 residues. The CDR3 DNA follows: TGTGCCAGCAGCCCACAGGGTCTAGAAGCTTTCTTT. Amino acids: CASSPQGLEAFF.

The chain employs TRBV6-7 and TRBJ1-5; D is ambiguous. TRBV6-7 is recorded as an ORF, its role being uncertain. Trimming removed 0 bases at V and 7 bases at J, with 7 bases between. This CDR3 spans 13 amino acids. The CDR3 DNA reads TGTGCCAGCAGTTACTCGGATCACCAGCCCCAGCATTTT. Protein product: CASSYSDHQPQHF.

As regards this clonotype: The junction departs from germline at one end; a sequencing error may be responsible. The chain uses TRBV28 and TRBJ2-4; D uncertain. The CDR3 runs 11 residues. Germline V gene lookup returns CDR1 MDHEN and CDR2 SYDVKM. CDR3 sequence reads: CASSLAGILIF. The CDR3 DNA follows: TGTGCCAGCAGTTTGGCAGGTATACTGATCTTC. The full variable domain, rest sourced from reference TRBV28 and TRBJ2-4, is DVKVTQSSRYLVKRTGEKVFLECVQDMDHENMFWYRQDPGLGLRLIYFSYDVKMKEKGDIPEGYSVSREKKERFSLILESASTNQTSMYLCASSLAGILIFGAGTRLSVL.

This clonotype was detected many times. This rearrangement joins TRBV7-2 to TRBJ2-5; the D gene is possibly TRBD1 (6 bases). CDR1 and CDR2 (germline): SGHTA, FQGNSA. The germline V and J ends were trimmed by 4 bases and 3 bases, with 12 bases remaining between them. The CDR3 has 14 residues. CDR3 loop: CASSSDRWEETQYF. The DNA of the CDR3 is TGTGCCAGCAGCTCCGACAGGTGGGAAGAGACCCAGTACTTC.

The rearrangement joins TRBV19 to TRBJ2-7; weak D call: TRBD2 (5 bases). This CDR3 region has 16 residues. From germline, CDR1 is LNHDA and CDR2 SQIVND (reference sequence). Between the trimmed V and J ends, which lost 1 base and 2 bases, there was a span of 15 bases. Written as DNA, the CDR3 is TGTGCCAGTAGTATAGCCGGACTGCCGGGCACCTACGAGCAGTACTTC. As protein: CASSIAGLPGTYEQYF.

This clonotype was seen many times. The rearrangement joins TRBV19 to TRBJ1-6; D ambiguous. The CDR3 is 14 residues long. The germline gives CDR1 LNHDA, CDR2 SQIVND (reference sequence). V lost 1 base and J lost 7, with 8 bases in between. The CDR3 region is CASSIGKENSPLHF. The CDR3 region has the DNA TGTGCCAGTAGTATAGGAAAAGAAAATTCACCCCTCCACTTT.

As DNA, the CDR3 is TGTGCCAGCACCTTCCGAGCGTTGAGCTCCTACAATGAGCAGTTCTTC. This gives the protein CASTFRALSSYNEQFF. The V and J genes are TRBV7-2 and TRBJ2-1; D gene uncertain. Germline CDR1 is SGHTA and CDR2 is FQGNSA. V lost 7 bases and J lost 0, with 16 bases in between. The CDR3 has 16 amino acids.